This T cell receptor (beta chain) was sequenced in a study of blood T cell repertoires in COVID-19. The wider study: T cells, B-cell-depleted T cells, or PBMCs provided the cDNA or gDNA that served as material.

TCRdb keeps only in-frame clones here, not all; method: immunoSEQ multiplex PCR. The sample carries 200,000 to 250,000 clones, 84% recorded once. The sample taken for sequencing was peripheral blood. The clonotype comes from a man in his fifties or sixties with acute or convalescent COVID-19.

The CDR3 DNA reads as TGTGCCAGCAGTTTATGGGGGGAATCACCCCTCCACTTT. Encoded protein: CASSLWGESPLHF. The chain is built from TRBV27 and TRBJ1-6; TRBD1 might be the D (5 bases). Trimming stripped 1 base from V and 10 bases from J, with 8 bases between. The CDR3 is 13 amino acids. The germline V gene encodes CDR1 MNHEY and CDR2 SMNVEV (reference sequence).